This T cell receptor (beta chain) was observed in a study of response to subunit inactivated influenza vaccine. This clonotype has ten or more counts. V lost 4 bases, J lost 0 bases, and 18 bases lay in between. CDR3 size: 17 residues. Using its own MiXCR run on the RT-PCR reads, TCRdb lists one record per CDR3 protein. This table has hundreds of thousands of distinct CDR3 sequences, approximately 7.7% appearing once. The sequence derives from a man aged 50 to 69 who received an inactivated influenza vaccine. Sample: PBMCs from blood, taken roughly 24 months after vaccination. This rearrangement joins TRBV12-3 or TRBV12-4 to TRBJ2-5; no definite D call. The CDR3 region has the DNA TGTGCCAGCAGTTACGCGTGGCCAGACGTATACCAAGAGACCCAGTACTTC. This sequence encodes CASSYAWPDVYQETQYF.